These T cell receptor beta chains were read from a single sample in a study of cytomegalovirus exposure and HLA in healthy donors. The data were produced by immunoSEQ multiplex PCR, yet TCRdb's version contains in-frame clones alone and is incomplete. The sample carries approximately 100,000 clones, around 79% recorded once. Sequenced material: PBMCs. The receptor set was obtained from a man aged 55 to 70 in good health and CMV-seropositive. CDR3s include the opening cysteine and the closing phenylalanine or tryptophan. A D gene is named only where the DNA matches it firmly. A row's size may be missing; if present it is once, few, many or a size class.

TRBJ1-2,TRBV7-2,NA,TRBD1,TGTGCCAGCAGCTTTGTGGGACAGAGCTATGGCTACACCTTC,CASSFVGQSYGYTF
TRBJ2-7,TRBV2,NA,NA,TGTGCCAGCACCCACCGGACAATTTCCCACGAGCAGTACTTC,CASTHRTISHEQYF
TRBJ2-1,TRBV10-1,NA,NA,TGCGCCAGCAGTGACTGGGGCAGGGGTTCCTACAATGAGCAGTTCTTC,CASSDWGRGSYNEQFF
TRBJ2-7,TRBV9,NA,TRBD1,TGTGCCAGCAGCGTAGCGACAGGGAGCTGGGAGCAGTACTTC,CASSVATGSWEQYF
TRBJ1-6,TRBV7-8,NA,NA,TGTGTCAGCAGCTCTCCTTATCGGAGGGGAAGCTCACCCCTCCACTTT,CVSSSPYRRGSSPLHF
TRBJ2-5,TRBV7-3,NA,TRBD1,TGTGCCAGCAGCATCAGACAGGGCCCCCAAGAGACCCAGTACTTC,CASSIRQGPQETQYF
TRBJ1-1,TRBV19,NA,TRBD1,TGTGCCAGTACCCCGACAGGGGTGAACACTGAAGCTTTCTTT,CASTPTGVNTEAFF
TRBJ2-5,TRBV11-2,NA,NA,TGTGCCAGCAGCTTAGTAGGGGTCAACCAAGAGACCCAGTACTTC,CASSLVGVNQETQYF
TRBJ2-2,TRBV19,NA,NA,TGTGCCAGTAGTATAGATCGGGTCACCGGGGAGCTGTTTTTT,CASSIDRVTGELFF
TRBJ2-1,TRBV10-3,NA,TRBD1,TGTGCCATCAGAGCAGGGGGCTCCTACAATGAGCAGTTCTTC,CAIRAGGSYNEQFF
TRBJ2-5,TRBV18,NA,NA,TGTGCCAGCTCAGGGGCGGTGGAGACCCAGTACTTC,CASSGAVETQYF
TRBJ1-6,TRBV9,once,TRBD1,TGTGCCAGCAGCGTCCTAGGGACAGAGAATTCACCCCTCCACTTT,CASSVLGTENSPLHF
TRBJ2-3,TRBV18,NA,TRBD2,TGTGCCAGCTCACCGTGGACGGCTAGCGGGGGGGCCGCCCTCACAGATACGCAGTATTTT,CASSPWTASGGAALTDTQYF
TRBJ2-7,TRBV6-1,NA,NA,TGTGCCAGTCCACCTACGGACAGATTCTACGAGCAGTACTTC,CASPPTDRFYEQYF
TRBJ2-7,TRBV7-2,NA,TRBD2,TGTGCCAGCAGCTTAGCTGCTAGCGGACTCTACGAGCAGTACTTC,CASSLAASGLYEQYF
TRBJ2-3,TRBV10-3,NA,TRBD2,TGTGCCATCAGTGAGGGTAGCGGGGACGGGGGAGATACGCAGTATTTT,CAISEGSGDGGDTQYF
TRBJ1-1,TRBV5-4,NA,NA,TGTGCCAGCAGCCCTCATCCAGGCAGGGGCACTGAAGCTTTCTTT,CASSPHPGRGTEAFF
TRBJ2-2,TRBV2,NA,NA,TGTGCCAGCAGTGAAAACCCAAGGGGAACCGGGGAGCTGTTTTTT,CASSENPRGTGELFF
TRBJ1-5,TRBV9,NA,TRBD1,TGTGCCAGCAGCGTACCACAGGGGGTCCAGCCCCAGCATTTT,CASSVPQGVQPQHF
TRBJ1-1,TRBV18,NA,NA,TGTGCCAGCTCACTGGGAGGGAACACTGAAGCTTTCTTT,CASSLGGNTEAFF
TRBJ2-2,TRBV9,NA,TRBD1,TGTGCCAGCAGCCCCCGGACAGGGGGCGGCGGGGAGCTGTTTTTT,CASSPRTGGGGELFF
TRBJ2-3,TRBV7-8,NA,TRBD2,TGTGCCAGCAGCTCCCGTTCAACTAGCGGCACAGATACGCAGTATTTT,CASSSRSTSGTDTQYF
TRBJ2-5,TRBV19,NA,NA,TGTGCCAGTAGTTTTGGGATGGGGGGTCAGACCCAGTACTTC,CASSFGMGGQTQYF
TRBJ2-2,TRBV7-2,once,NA,TGTGCCAGCAGTTTTAGCGGAGACGGGGAGCTGTTTTTT,CASSFSGDGELFF
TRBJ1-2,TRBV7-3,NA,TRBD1,TGTGCCAGCAGCCTGGACAGGGACTATGGCTACACCTTC,CASSLDRDYGYTF
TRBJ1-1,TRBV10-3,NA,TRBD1,TGTGCCATCAGTGATGACAGGGGGCTTGAAGCTTTCTTT,CAISDDRGLEAFF
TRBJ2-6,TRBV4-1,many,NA,TGCGCCAGCAGCCAACCGGAGACTATCTCTGGGGCCAACGTCCTGACTTTC,CASSQPETISGANVLTF
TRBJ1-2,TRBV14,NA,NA,TGTGCCAGCAGCCCGAAGGGGGTGGGCTACACCTTC,CASSPKGVGYTF
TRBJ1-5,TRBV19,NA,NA,TGTGCCAGTAGTATCCCGCAGGGAGGGAATCAGCCCCAGCATTTT,CASSIPQGGNQPQHF
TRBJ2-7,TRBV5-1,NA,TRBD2,TGCGCCAGCAGCTATGGGGGGGACTACGAGCAGTACTTC,CASSYGGDYEQYF
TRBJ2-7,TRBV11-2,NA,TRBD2,TGTGCCAGCAGCTTAGATCCAGGGACTAGCGAGCAGTACTTC,CASSLDPGTSEQYF